This T cell receptor beta chain was observed in a study of shared clonotypes between healthy human individuals. Study context: Donors were two women and a few men aged 18 to 49.

The method was immunoSEQ multiplex PCR; TCRdb's version includes in-frame clones alone and lacks a portion of them. Of approximately 1,000,000 clones listed, 60% to 80% are singletons. V lost 4 bases, J lost 6 bases, and 21 bases lay in between. This CDR3 region has 15 residues. CDR1 is SQVTM and CDR2 is ANQGSEA in the germline V gene. The chain joins TRBV29-1 to TRBJ1-1; tentatively, D is TRBD1 (6 bases). This sequence originates from a young man in good health. Some clones in this sample may be carry-over from other donors' samples. Sequencing was carried out using memory CD4+ T cells from PBMCs. Subset: CD45RA-negative fraction. For the CDR3, the DNA is TGCAGCGTTGGGGGACGGGGGCAGGGTCCCGCTGAAGCTTTCTTT. This codes for CSVGGRGQGPAEAFF.